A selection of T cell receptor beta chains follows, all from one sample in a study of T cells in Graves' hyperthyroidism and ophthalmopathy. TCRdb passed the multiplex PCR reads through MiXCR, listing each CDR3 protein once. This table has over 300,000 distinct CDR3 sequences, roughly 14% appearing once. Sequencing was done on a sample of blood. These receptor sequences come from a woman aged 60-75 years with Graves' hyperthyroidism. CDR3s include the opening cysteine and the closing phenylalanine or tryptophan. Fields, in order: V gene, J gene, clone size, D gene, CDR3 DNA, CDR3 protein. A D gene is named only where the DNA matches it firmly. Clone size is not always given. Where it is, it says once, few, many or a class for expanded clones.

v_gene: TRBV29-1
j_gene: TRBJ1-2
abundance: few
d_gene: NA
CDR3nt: TGCAGCGGGGGCGGAAGGGAAGAAGGCGGCTACACCTTC
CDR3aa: CSGGGREEGGYTF

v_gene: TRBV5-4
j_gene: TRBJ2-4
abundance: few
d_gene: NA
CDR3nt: TGTGCCAGCAGCCCAAAAACTAGCTCTCTAGCCAAAAACATTCAGTACTTC
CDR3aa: CASSPKTSSLAKNIQYF

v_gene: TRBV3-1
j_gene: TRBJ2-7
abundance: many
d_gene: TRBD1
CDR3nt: TGTGCCAGCAGCCCTGCGACAGGGGCGGCGCACGAGCAGTACTTC
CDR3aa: CASSPATGAAHEQYF

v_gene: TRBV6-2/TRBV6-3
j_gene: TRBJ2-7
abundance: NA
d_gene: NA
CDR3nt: TGTGCCAGCAGTTACGTTGGCGGCCCACCGCCTTACGAGCAGTACTTC
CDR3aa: CASSYVGGPPPYEQYF

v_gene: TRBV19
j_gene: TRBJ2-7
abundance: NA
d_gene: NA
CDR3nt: TGTGCCAGTAGTATAGGACAGCGCGAGCAGTACTTC
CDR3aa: CASSIGQREQYF

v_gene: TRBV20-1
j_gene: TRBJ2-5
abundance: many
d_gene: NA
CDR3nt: TGCAGTGCTAGATCCAAGGCAGACCCGGGACGAGAGACCCAGTACTTC
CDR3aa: CSARSKADPGRETQYF

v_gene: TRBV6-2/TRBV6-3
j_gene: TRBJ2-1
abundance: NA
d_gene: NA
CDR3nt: TGTGCCAGCAGTTACTTTTTCGGGAGCTCCTACAATGAGCAGCTCTTC
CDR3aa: CASSYFFGSSYNEQLF

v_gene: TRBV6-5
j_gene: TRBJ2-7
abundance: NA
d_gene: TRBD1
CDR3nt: TGTGCCAGCAGTTACAGGAGGACAGGGGCCTACGAGCAGTACTTC
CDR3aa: CASSYRRTGAYEQYF

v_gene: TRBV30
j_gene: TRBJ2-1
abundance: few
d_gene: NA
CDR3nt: TGTGCCTGGAGTCTAGGACTGCCCCTGAGGGAGCAGTTCTTC
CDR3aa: CAWSLGLPLREQFF

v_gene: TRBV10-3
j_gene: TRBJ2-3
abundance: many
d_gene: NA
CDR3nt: TGTGCCATCACAGAGGGAGCGTCAGATACGCAGTATTTT
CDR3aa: CAITEGASDTQYF

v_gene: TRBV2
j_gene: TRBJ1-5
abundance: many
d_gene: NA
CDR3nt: TGTGCCAGCATCAGGGGAGGTCAGCCCCAGCATTTT
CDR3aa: CASIRGGQPQHF

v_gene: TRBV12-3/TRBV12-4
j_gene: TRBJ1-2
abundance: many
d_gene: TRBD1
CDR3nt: TGTGCCAGCAGCGGGACAGGGGGCTACGGCTACACCTTC
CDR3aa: CASSGTGGYGYTF

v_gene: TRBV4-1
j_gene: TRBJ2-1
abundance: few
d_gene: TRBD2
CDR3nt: TGCGCCAGCAGCCAAGAGGGACTAGCGGGAGATCGGAACAATGAGCAGTTCTTC
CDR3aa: CASSQEGLAGDRNNEQFF

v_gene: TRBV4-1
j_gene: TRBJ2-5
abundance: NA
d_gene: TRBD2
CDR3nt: TGCGCCAGCAGCCAACTCGGACTAGCGGGACGTGAGACCCAGTACTTC
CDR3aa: CASSQLGLAGRETQYF

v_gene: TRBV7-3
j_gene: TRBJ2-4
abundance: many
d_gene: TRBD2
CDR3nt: TGTGCCAGCAGCTATGGAGCGGGAGGTGGAAACATTCAGTACTTC
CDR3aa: CASSYGAGGGNIQYF

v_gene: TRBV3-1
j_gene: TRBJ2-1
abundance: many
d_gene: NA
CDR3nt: TGTGCCAGCAGCCAAGATTCCTTCCTGAATGGGGAGCAGTTCTTC
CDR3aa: CASSQDSFLNGEQFF

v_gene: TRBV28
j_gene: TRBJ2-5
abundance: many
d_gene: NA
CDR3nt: TGTGCCAGCAGTCTAAATCAGGGGAGCGCAGAGACCCAGTACTTC
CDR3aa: CASSLNQGSAETQYF

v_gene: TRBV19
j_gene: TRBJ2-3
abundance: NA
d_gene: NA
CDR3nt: TGTGCCAGTAGTCCCGGGTTGCGGAGCACAGATACGCAGTATTTT
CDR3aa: CASSPGLRSTDTQYF

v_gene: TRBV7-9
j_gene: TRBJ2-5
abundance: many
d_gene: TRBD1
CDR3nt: TGTGCCAGCAGCTTGACAGGGGTAGAGACCCAGTACTTC
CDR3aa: CASSLTGVETQYF

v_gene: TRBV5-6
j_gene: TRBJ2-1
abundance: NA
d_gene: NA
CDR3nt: TGTGCCAGCAGCTTGGAATCTGGGGCCTCGGGTGAGCAGTTCTTC
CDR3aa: CASSLESGASGEQFF

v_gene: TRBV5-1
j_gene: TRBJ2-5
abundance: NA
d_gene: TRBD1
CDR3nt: TGCGCCAGCAGCTTGGAACAGGGGGCGTGGGAGACCCAGTACTTC
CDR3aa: CASSLEQGAWETQYF

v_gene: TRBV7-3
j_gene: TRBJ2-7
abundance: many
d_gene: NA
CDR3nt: TGTGCCAGCAGCCCCCGCTCGGGCGAGCAGTACTTC
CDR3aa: CASSPRSGEQYF

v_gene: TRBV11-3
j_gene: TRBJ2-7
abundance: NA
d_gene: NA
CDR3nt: TGTGCCAGCAGCACCAGACAGACTACCTACGAGCAGTACTTC
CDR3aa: CASSTRQTTYEQYF

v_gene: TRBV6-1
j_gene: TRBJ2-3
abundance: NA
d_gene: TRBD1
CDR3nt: TGTGCCAGCAGTGAAGGGGGGACAGGGGGTCTAACAGATGCGCAGTATTTT
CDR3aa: CASSEGGTGGLTDAQYF

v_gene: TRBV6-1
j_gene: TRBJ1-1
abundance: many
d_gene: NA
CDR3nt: TGTGCCAGCAGTGAGGCGGACAGCCTTGAAGCTTTCTTT
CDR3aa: CASSEADSLEAFF

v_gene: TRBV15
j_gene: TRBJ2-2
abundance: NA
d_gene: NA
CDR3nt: TGTGCCACCAGCAGAGATCTGGGGGCCCATACCGGGGAGCTGTTTTTT
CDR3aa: CATSRDLGAHTGELFF

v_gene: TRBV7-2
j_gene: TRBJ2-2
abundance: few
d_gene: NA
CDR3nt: TGTGCCAGCAGACCACCCTCTGGGGGCCCGGGCGGGGAGCTGTTTTTT
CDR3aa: CASRPPSGGPGGELFF